Sequencing of this T cell receptor (beta chain) was carried out in a study of blood T cell repertoires in COVID-19. Per the authors' pipeline: Amplifying reference gene primers gave estimates of nucleated cell counts. Assay: immunoSEQ multiplex PCR; the TCRdb copy retains only in-frame clones and omits some. For V, J and clone size, that table is used; D and trimming come from the DNA. Among 75,000 to 100,000 clones listed, around 82% were seen once. Sequences were obtained from peripheral blood. The receptor was derived from a man aged 45-65 years with active or convalescent COVID-19.

The CDR3: CASSRDRVDEQYF. In nucleotides, the CDR3 is TGTGCCAGCAGCCGAGACAGGGTGGACGAGCAGTACTTC. This chain joins TRBV7-9 and TRBJ2-7; TRBD1 matches 7 bases. Germline V gives CDR1 SEHNR, CDR2 FQNEAQ (reference sequence). The length of the CDR3 is 13 residues. V gave up 5 bases and J gave up 5 bases; unmatched junction bases: 6.